These 21 T cell receptor beta chains came from one sample sequenced in a study of OX40 agonist ivuxolimab in advanced cancers. The assay was immunoSEQ multiplex PCR, and TCRdb's table has in-frame clones only and misses some. The table includes about 46,000 clones, 88% detected once. Source: CD4+ or CD8+ T cells sorted from blood, taken in a trial of the OX40 agonist ivuxolimab. Receptor source: an adult with an advanced solid tumor such as melanoma, head and neck, liver or kidney cancer.

This chain links TRBV19 with TRBJ2-2; 8 bases match TRBD1. The germline V gene encodes CDR1 LNHDA and CDR2 SQIVND (reference sequence). V lost 6 bases to trimming and J lost 5 bases; unmatched junction nucleotides: 5. CDR3 size: 14 residues. The CDR3 region has the DNA TGTGCCAGTAGAGGACAGGGAGGAACCGGGGAGCTGTTTTTT. Translation: CASRGQGGTGELFF.

The V and J genes are TRBV6-4 and TRBJ2-2; D remains ambiguous. The length of the CDR3 is 14 residues. Trimming removed 0 bases from V and 3 bases from J, with 5 bases in between. Germline V lookup: CDR1 MRHNA, CDR2 SNTAGT. CDR3 protein: CASSDSSDTGELFF. CDR3 nucleotide sequence: TGTGCCAGCAGTGACTCATCAGACACCGGGGAGCTGTTTTTT.

V and J are TRBV5-8 and TRBJ2-1, with D perhaps TRBD1 or TRBD2 (5 bases each). This CDR3 comprises 15 residues. Germline lookup yields CDR1 SGHTS and CDR2 YDEGEE. Trimming took 1 base from V and 0 from J, leaving 8 bases between them. CDR3 coding DNA: TGTGCCAGCAGCTTGTCAGGGAGCTCCTACAATGAGCAGTTCTTC. Its protein is CASSLSGSSYNEQFF.

This clone was detected only a few times. The V and J genes are TRBV10-1 and TRBJ1-1; tentative D call: TRBD1 (5 bases). Trimming pared 0 bases from V and 9 bases from J, leaving 17 bases between. Germline assignment: CDR1 WNHNN and CDR2 SYGVQD (reference sequence). This CDR3 region has 15 residues. The CDR3 protein is CASSESAGTPWKAFF. CDR3 bases: TGCGCCAGCAGTGAGTCGGCCGGGACCCCATGGAAAGCTTTCTTT.

The V and J genes are TRBV11-2 and TRBJ2-5; TRBD2 agrees at 10 bases. CDR1 and CDR2 from the germline V gene are SGHAT and FQNNGV. The junction had 2 bases not matched to a gene; V was cut back by 5 bases and J by 2 bases. The CDR3 is made up of 14 amino acids. The chain's CDR3 is CASSLLAGQETQYF. As DNA, the CDR3 is TGTGCCAGCAGCCTACTAGCGGGGCAAGAGACCCAGTACTTC.

In DNA, the CDR3 is TGTGCCAGCTCACCCCTTAAGGGGTTAACAGATACGCAGTATTTT. As protein: CASSPLKGLTDTQYF. This sequence joins TRBV18 and TRBJ2-3; tentatively, D is TRBD1 (5 bases). Germline assignment: CDR1 KGHSH and CDR2 LQKENI. Trimming removed 3 bases at V and 3 bases at J, with 13 bases between. The CDR3 extends over 15 amino acids. The variable domain in full, with the rest retrieved from reference TRBV18 and TRBJ2-3, is NAGVMQNPRHLVRRRGQEARLRCSPMKGHSHVYWYRQLPEEGLKFMVYLQKENIIDESGMPKERFSAEFPKEGPSILRIQQVVRGDSAAYFCASSPLKGLTDTQYFGPGTRLTVL.

In nucleotides, the CDR3 is TGTGCCAGCAGTGAAATCCGGGGAGGGGGCACAGATACGCAGTATTTT. It is translated as CASSEIRGGGTDTQYF. This chain joins TRBV6-1 and TRBJ2-3; 7 bases are shared with TRBD2. With V trimmed by 2 bases and J by 1 base, 6 bases remained unmatched. Germline V gene lookup returns CDR1 MNHNS and CDR2 SASEGT. The CDR3 has 16 amino acids.

This clone was detected only once. The V call is TRBV6-1, the J call TRBJ2-7, with unresolved D. Looked up from germline, CDR1 is MNHNS and CDR2 is SASEGT. Trimming took 4 bases from V and 4 from J, leaving 5 bases between them. The CDR3 loop spans 11 amino acids. As DNA, the CDR3 is TGTGCCAGCAGTGTCGAGTACGAGCAGTACTTC. It specifies CASSVEYEQYF.

V usage is TRBV7-9 and J usage is TRBJ2-7; 11 nucleotides match TRBD2. CDR1 SEHNR and CDR2 FQNEAQ come from the germline V gene (reference sequence). CDR3 size: 16 residues. V shed 5 bases and J 0 bases; nucleotides not matched to a gene: 6. The CDR3 region is CASSAGLAGFSYEQYF. The CDR3 region has the DNA TGTGCCAGCAGCGCCGGACTAGCGGGTTTCTCCTACGAGCAGTACTTC.

This rearrangement joins TRBV7-2 to TRBJ2-7; D not resolved. The CDR3 contains 13 residues. Per the germline V gene, CDR1 is SGHTA and CDR2 is FQGNSA. V lost 2 bases, J lost 3 bases, and 8 bases lay in between. CDR3 loop: CASSLSYSYEQYF. DNA for the CDR3: TGTGCCAGCAGCTTATCATACAGCTACGAGCAGTACTTC.

With regard to this clone: A junction end diverges from the germline sequence, so it may reflect a read error. The sample has other DNA sequences that encode this CDR3 too. V gene TRBV7-8 combines with J gene TRBJ2-7, with TRBD1 matching over 12 bases. Germline CDR1 is SGHVS and CDR2 is FQNEAQ. This CDR3 has 14 residues. CDR3 region: CASRTGTGGNEQYF. CDR3 nucleotides: TGTGCCAGCAGAACCGGGACAGGGGGCAACGAGCAGTATTTC. The complete variable domain, with remaining parts taken from reference TRBV7-8 and TRBJ2-7, reads GAGVSQSPRYKVAKRGQDVALRCDPISGHVSLFWYQQALGQGPEFLTYFQNEAQLDKSGLPSDRFFAERPEGSVSTLKIQRTQQEDSAVYLCASRTGTGGNEQYFGPGTRLTVT.

The chain recombines TRBV12-2 with TRBJ1-2. TRBV12-2 counts as a pseudogene. This CDR3 contains 14 residues. The CDR3 DNA reads as TGTGCAAGTCGCTTACGGGACGGGAACTATGGCTACACCTTC. Translated, it gives CASRLRDGNYGYTF.

This rearrangement joins TRBV7-6 to TRBJ2-5; D could derive from TRBD1 or TRBD2 (6 bases each). From germline, CDR1 is SGHVS and CDR2 FNYEAQ. The V end lost 5 bases, the J end lost 9 bases, and 19 bases lay between the germline ends. The CDR3 runs 14 residues. The CDR3 bases are TGTGCCAGCAGCCAAGAGGGGGGCCCCAGGGCCCAGTACTTC. Encoded protein: CASSQEGGPRAQYF. The full variable domain, with the rest looked up from reference TRBV7-6 and TRBJ2-5, is GAGVSQSPRYKVTKRGQDVALRCDPISGHVSLYWYRQALGQGPEFLTYFNYEAQQDKSGLPNDRFSAERPEGSISTLTIQRTEQRDSAMYRCASSQEGGPRAQYFGPGTRLLVL.

The V and J genes are TRBV2 and TRBJ2-2; TRBD1 agrees at 7 bases. Germline assignment: CDR1 SNHLY and CDR2 FYNNEI. V lost 6 bases, J lost 2 bases, and 3 bases stayed unmatched. This CDR3 spans 14 amino acids. The CDR3 nucleotides are TGTGCCAGCAGACGACAGGGCAACACCGGGGAGCTGTTTTTT. This gives the protein CASRRQGNTGELFF.

The chain combines TRBV7-3 with TRBJ2-3; D is perhaps TRBD1 or TRBD2 (5 bases each). V was shortened by 8 bases and J by 2 bases, with 20 bases between the two germline ends. Germline V gene data show CDR1 as SGHTA and CDR2 as FQGTGA. This CDR3 region has 16 residues. CDR3 DNA sequence: TGTGCCAGCGCCTTAAGAGGGGCGGAATCCACAGATACGCAGTATTTT. Amino acid sequence: CASALRGAESTDTQYF. Combining the CDR3 with reference TRBV7-3 and TRBJ2-3 gives the whole variable domain GAGVSQTPSNKVTEKGKYVELRCDPISGHTALYWYRQSLGQGPEFLIYFQGTGAADDSGLPNDRFFAVRPEGSVSTLKIQRTERGDSAVYLCASALRGAESTDTQYFGPGTRLTVL.

This clone was picked up a small number of times. This rearrangement joins TRBV19 to TRBJ2-7; a weak D match, TRBD1 (6 bases). With 6 bases removed from V and 0 bases from J, the gap between germline ends came to 15 bases. The CDR3 covers 15 residues. CDR1 and CDR2 (germline): LNHDA, SQIVND (reference sequence). CDR3 sequence reads: CASSTSGAGSYEQYF. Here the CDR3 DNA reads TGTGCCAGTAGCACATCAGGGGCCGGCTCCTACGAGCAGTACTTC.

This chain links TRBV6-6 with TRBJ2-5, with TRBD1 identical over 8 bases. The CDR3 is 13 residues long. The V gene's germline CDR1 is MNHNY and CDR2 SVGAGI (reference sequence). The trim removed 8 bases at V and 2 bases at J, leaving 4 bases unmatched. The CDR3 sequence: CASRRQGQETQYF. In nucleotides, the CDR3 is TGTGCCAGCCGGCGACAGGGGCAAGAGACCCAGTACTTC.

The rearrangement joins TRBV5-6 to TRBJ2-7; 8 bases are a match to TRBD1. The ends lost 3 bases at V and 7 bases at J; junction bases unmatched: 3. Germline values: CDR1 SGHDT, CDR2 YYEEEE. This CDR3 contains 12 residues. Here the CDR3 DNA reads TGTGCCAGCAGCTGGACAGGGAGAGAGCAGTACTTC. This translates into CASSWTGREQYF.

The V and J genes are TRBV6-1 and TRBJ2-2; D remains ambiguous. CDR3 length: 13 residues. V lost 5 bases to trimming and J lost 1 base, with 5 bases between them. Germline CDR1 MNHNS, CDR2 SASEGT. This chain's CDR3 is CASSPVNTGELFF. The CDR3 DNA reads TGTGCCAGCAGTCCCGTGAACACCGGGGAGCTGTTTTTT.

The chain links TRBV12-5 to TRBJ2-5; D possibly uses TRBD1 or TRBD2 (5 bases each). This CDR3 spans 13 amino acids. V lost 4 bases to trimming and J lost 4 bases, with 10 bases between them. Germline CDR1 LGHNT, CDR2 FRNRAP. Here the CDR3 reads CASGSGQGETQYF. As DNA, the CDR3 is TGTGCTAGTGGTTCGGGGCAGGGAGAGACCCAGTACTTC.

This chain uses TRBV27 with TRBJ2-5; D is uncertain. The V end lost 6 bases, the J end lost 2 bases, and 13 bases lay between the germline ends. This CDR3 is built from 14 residues. CDR1 is MNHEY and CDR2 is SMNVEV in the germline V gene (reference sequence). The CDR3 is CASSFDPRQETQYF. The CDR3 DNA reads as TGTGCCAGCAGCTTCGATCCCAGACAAGAGACCCAGTACTTC.